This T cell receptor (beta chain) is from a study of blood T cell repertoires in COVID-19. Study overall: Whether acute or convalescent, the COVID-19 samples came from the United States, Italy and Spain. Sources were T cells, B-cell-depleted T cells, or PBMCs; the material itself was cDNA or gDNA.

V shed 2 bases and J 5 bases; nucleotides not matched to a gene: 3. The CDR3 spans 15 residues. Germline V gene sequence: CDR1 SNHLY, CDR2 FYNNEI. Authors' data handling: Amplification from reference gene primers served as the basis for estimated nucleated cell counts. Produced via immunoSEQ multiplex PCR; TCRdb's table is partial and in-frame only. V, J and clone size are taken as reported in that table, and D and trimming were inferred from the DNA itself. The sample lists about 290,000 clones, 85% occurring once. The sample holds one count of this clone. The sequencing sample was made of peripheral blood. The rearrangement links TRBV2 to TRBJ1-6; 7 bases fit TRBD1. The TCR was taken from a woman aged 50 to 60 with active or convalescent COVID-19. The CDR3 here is CASSEQGDHNSPLHF. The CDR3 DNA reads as TGTGCCAGCAGTGAACAGGGGGACCATAATTCACCCCTCCACTTT.